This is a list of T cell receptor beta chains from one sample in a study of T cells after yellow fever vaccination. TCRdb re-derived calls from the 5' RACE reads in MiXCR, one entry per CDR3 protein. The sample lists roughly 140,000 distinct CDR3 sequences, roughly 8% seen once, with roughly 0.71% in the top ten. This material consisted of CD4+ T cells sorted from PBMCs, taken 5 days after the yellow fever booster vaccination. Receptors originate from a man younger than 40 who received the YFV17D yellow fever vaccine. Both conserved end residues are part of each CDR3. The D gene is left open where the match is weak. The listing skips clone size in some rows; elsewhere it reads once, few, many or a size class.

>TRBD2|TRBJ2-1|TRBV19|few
TGTGCCAGTAGTGCCCGACTAGCGGGATCCCATGAGCAGTTCTTC
CASSARLAGSHEQFF
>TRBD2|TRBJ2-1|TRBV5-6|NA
TGTGCCAGCAGCCGTCAAAGCGGGAGGGCCTACAATGAGCAGTTCTTC
CASSRQSGRAYNEQFF
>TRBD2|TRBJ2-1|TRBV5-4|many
TGTGCCAGCAGCCCCAGTCTAGCGGGAGCCGACAATGAGCAGTTCTTC
CASSPSLAGADNEQFF
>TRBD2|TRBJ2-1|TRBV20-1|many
TGCAGTGCGGTCGGGACTAGCGGGAGAATTGAGCAGTTCTTC
CSAVGTSGRIEQFF
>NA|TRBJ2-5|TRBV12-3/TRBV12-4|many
TGTGCCAGCAGCACAAGGCCAGGGGCTAAAGAGACCCAGTACTTC
CASSTRPGAKETQYF
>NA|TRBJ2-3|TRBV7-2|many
TGTGCCAGCCGGCTACTAGCCCAACGCGCAGATACGCAGTATTTT
CASRLLAQRADTQYF
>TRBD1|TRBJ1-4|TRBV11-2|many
TGTGCCAGCAGTCACGGACAGGGTAATGAAAAACTGTTTTTT
CASSHGQGNEKLFF
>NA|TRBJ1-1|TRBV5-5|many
TGTGCCAGCAGCTGGGGTCAGGACACTGAAGCTTTCTTT
CASSWGQDTEAFF
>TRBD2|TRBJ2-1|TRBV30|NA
TGTGCCTGGAGTACCCGGACTAGCGGGAGAGGTACCTACAATGAGCAGTTCTTC
CAWSTRTSGRGTYNEQFF
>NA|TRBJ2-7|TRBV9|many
TGTGCCAGCAGCTTAAACGGGAACTACGAGCAGTACTTC
CASSLNGNYEQYF
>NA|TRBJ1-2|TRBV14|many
TGTGCCAGCAGCCACAGTAACTATGGCTACACCTTC
CASSHSNYGYTF
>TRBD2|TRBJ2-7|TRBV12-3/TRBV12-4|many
TGTGCCAGCAGTTTAGGGACTAGTTCCTACGAGCAGTACTTC
CASSLGTSSYEQYF
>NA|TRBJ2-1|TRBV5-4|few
TGTGCCAGCAGCTTGGCCCCTTCGCCGGGATCCTACAATGAGCAGTTCTTC
CASSLAPSPGSYNEQFF
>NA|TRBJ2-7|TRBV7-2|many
TGTGCCAGCAGCACCACAAGTCCCTACGAGCAGTACTTC
CASSTTSPYEQYF
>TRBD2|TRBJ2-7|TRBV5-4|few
TGTGCCACCATCGGCGGCGGGAGGGCAGGCGAGCAGTACTTC
CATIGGGRAGEQYF
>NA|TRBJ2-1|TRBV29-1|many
TGCAGCGCCTGGGAGGCGGGAAGCTCCTACAATGAGCAGTTCTTC
CSAWEAGSSYNEQFF
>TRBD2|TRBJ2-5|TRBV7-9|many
TGTGCCAGCAGAAGCTTATCGGGTGTGACTAGCTTACAGACCCAGTACTTC
CASRSLSGVTSLQTQYF
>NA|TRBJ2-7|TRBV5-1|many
TGCGCCAGCAGCTTGGACAGCCCCTACGAGCAGTACTTC
CASSLDSPYEQYF
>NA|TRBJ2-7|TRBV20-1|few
TGCAGTGCTAGAGATTGGCGGAGCCGGGGTTGGCTTTCCTACGAGCAGTACTTC
CSARDWRSRGWLSYEQYF
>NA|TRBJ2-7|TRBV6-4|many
TGTGCCAGCAGTTCCTCCTACGGACCCTACGAGCAGTACTTC
CASSSSYGPYEQYF
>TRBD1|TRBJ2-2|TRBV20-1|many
TGCAGTGCTAGAGATCCGGGACAGGGAGGTGGCGGGGAGCTGTTTTTT
CSARDPGQGGGGELFF
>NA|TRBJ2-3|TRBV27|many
TGTGCCAGCAGTTTAAGAAGGTGGACAGATACGCAGTATTTT
CASSLRRWTDTQYF
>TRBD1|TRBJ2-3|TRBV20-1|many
TGCAGTGCTATCTACGGGACAGGGGGAGGGACGCAGTATTTT
CSAIYGTGGGTQYF
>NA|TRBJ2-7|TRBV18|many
TGTGCCAGCTCAAGCCCGGGGCAGAGCTACGAGCAGTACTTC
CASSSPGQSYEQYF
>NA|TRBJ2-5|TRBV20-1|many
TGCAGTGCTGTTGACGGTAGCCTCGTACAAGAGACCCAGTACTTC
CSAVDGSLVQETQYF
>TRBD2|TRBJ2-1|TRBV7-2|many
TGTGCCAGCAGCTTATCCGGGACTAGCGGGAATGAGCAGTTCTTC
CASSLSGTSGNEQFF
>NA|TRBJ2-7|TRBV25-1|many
TGTGCCAGCTACGTAGGTGGCCGGCAGTACTTC
CASYVGGRQYF
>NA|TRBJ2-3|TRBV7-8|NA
TGTGCCAGCAGCTCGGGCTATTCAGATACGCAGTATTTT
CASSSGYSDTQYF
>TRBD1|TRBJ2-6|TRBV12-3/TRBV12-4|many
TGTGCCAGCAGTACAGGGGGCTCTGGGGCCAACGTCCTGACTTTC
CASSTGGSGANVLTF
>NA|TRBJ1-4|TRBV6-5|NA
TGTGCCAGCAGTTACCAGGGACGGATTAATGATAAACTGTTTTTT
CASSYQGRINDKLFF
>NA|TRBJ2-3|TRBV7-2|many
TGTGCCAGCAGCAGAAACCCATCTAGCACAGATACGCAGTATTTT
CASSRNPSSTDTQYF
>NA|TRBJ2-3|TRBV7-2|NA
TGTGCCAGCAGCCTATTCGGCACAGATACGCAGTATTTT
CASSLFGTDTQYF
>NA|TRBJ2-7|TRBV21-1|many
TGTGCCAGCACCCTAAGGACCGCTCGAGCGCCCTACGAGCAGTACTTC
CASTLRTARAPYEQYF
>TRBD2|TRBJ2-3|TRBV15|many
TGTGCCACCAGCAGAGACAGTACTAGCGGGAGAGGCACAGATACGCAGTATTTT
CATSRDSTSGRGTDTQYF
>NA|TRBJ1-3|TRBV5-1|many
TGCGCCAGCAGCTTCGACGGCGTCGGCTCTGGAAACACCATATATTTT
CASSFDGVGSGNTIYF
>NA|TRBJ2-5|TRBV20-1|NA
TGCCGTCAGTCCGCGGAGACCCAGTACTTC
CRQSAETQYF
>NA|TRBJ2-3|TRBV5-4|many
TGTGCCAGCAGCTTGTACCACACGGGGCCGACAGATACGCAGTATTTT
CASSLYHTGPTDTQYF
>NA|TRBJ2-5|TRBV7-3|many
TGTGCCAGCAGCTTTCATGTGGAGACCCAGTACTTC
CASSFHVETQYF
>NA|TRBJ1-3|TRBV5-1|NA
TGCGCCAGCAGCATCTCTGGAAACACCATATATTTT
CASSISGNTIYF
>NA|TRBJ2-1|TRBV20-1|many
TGCAGTGCTAGAGTTGCTGGTGGAAGGTCCTACAATGAGCAGTTCTTC
CSARVAGGRSYNEQFF
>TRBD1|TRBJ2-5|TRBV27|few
TGTGCCAGCAGCCGCGGTGGGGACAGGGGGGAGACCCAGTACTTC
CASSRGGDRGETQYF
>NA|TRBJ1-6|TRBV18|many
TGTGCCAGCTCACCACAAGGATCACCCCTCCACTTT
CASSPQGSPLHF
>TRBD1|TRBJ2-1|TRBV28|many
TGTGCCAGCAGGCTAGGGGACAGGGGATACAATGAGCAGTTCTTC
CASRLGDRGYNEQFF
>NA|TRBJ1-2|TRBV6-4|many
TGTGCCAGCAGTGACTCTGGCGTTTACTACACCTTC
CASSDSGVYYTF
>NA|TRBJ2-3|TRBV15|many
TGTGCCACCAGCAGCCGTCGCGGAGGGGGGTGGACAGATACGCAGTATTTT
CATSSRRGGGWTDTQYF
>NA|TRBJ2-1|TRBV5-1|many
TGCGCCAGCAGCTTGGGTGGACAACCCTACAATGAGCAGTTCTTC
CASSLGGQPYNEQFF
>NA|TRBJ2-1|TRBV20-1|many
TGCAGTGCTAGAGATTTGCAGGGATCCTACAATGAGCAGTTCTTC
CSARDLQGSYNEQFF
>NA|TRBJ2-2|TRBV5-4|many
TGTGCCAGCAGCGGGTCGGAGGGGGGCCTTAACACCGGGGAGCTGTTTTTT
CASSGSEGGLNTGELFF
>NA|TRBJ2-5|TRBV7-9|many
TGTGCCAGCAGCTCAGGAGGCAGGGGCCAAGAGACCCAGTACTTC
CASSSGGRGQETQYF
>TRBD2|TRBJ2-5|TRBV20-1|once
TGCAGTGCTAGAGATCTTGGGGGACTACATGAGACCCAGTACTTC
CSARDLGGLHETQYF
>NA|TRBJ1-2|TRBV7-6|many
TGTGCCAGCAGCTTAGATGATCGGGGGTATGGCTACACCTTC
CASSLDDRGYGYTF
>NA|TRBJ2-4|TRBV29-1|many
TGCAGCGTTGAGGGCAGAAAAAACATTCAGTACTTC
CSVEGRKNIQYF
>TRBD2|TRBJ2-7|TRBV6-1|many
TGTGCCAGCAGGAACGGGGCGGGGGGTTACGAGCAGTACTTC
CASRNGAGGYEQYF
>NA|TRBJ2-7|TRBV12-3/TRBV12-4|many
TGTGCCACCTCTGCGGGACAGTACTACGAGCAGTACTTC
CATSAGQYYEQYF
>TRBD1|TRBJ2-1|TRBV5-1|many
TGCGCCAGCAGCTTGGCCAGGACAGGTTCTTTGAGAGATGAGCAGTTCTTC
CASSLARTGSLRDEQFF
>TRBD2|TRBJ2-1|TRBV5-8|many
TGTGCCAGCAGCGGACTAGTATCGGGAAGTGAGCAGTTCTTC
CASSGLVSGSEQFF
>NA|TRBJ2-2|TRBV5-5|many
TGTGCCAGCAGCCGGCGGGGCCCGAACACCGGGGAGCTGTTTTTT
CASSRRGPNTGELFF
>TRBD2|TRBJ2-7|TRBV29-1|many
TGCAGCGTTCGTGCGGGAGGGTCCCTCTACGAGCAGTACTTC
CSVRAGGSLYEQYF
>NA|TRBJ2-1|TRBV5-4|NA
TGTGCCAGGGGCCCTGGACTTAACTCCTACAATGAGCAGTTCTTC
CARGPGLNSYNEQFF
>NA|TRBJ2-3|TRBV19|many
TGTGCCAGTAAGGCAGCGGCCGCAGGAGATACGCAGTATTTT
CASKAAAAGDTQYF